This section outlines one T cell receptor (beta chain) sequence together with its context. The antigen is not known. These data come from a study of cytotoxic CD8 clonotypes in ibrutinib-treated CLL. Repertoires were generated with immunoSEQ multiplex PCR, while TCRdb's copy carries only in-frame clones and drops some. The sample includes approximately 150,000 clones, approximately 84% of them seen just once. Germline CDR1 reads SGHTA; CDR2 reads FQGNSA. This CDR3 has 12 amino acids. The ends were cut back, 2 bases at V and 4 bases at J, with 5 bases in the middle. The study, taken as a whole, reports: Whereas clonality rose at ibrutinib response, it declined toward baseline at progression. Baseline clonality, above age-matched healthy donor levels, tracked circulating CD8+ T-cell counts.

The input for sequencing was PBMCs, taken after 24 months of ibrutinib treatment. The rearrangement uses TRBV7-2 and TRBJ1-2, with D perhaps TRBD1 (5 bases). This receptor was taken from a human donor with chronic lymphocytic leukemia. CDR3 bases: TGTGCCAGCAGCTTAAGGGGCTATGGCTACACCTTC. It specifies CASSLRGYGYTF.